These 21 T cell receptor beta chains came from one sample sequenced in a study of Ad26.COV2.S vaccination and SARS-CoV-2 variants. The repertoire was sequenced with immunoSEQ multiplex PCR; TCRdb's copy has only in-frame clones and lacks some. The sample yields fewer than 55,000 clones, 65% to 90% seen once. The starting material was peripheral blood, obtained after recovery from COVID-19. These receptors were taken from a human donor who had recovered from COVID-19.

This rearrangement joins TRBV6-1 to TRBJ1-4; D remains unclear. This CDR3 has 18 residues. V shed 2 bases and J shed 8 bases, with 24 bases lying between them. Germline V gene data show CDR1 as MNHNS and CDR2 as SASEGT. Here the CDR3 reads CASSESPFGGTTSEKLFF. Here the CDR3 DNA reads TGTGCCAGCAGTGAATCCCCCTTCGGCGGCACAACCTCCGAAAAACTGTTTTTT.

V and J are TRBV30 and TRBJ2-5, with D possibly TRBD2 on 5 matching bases. With 2 bases removed from V and 5 bases from J, the gap between germline ends came to 9 bases. Looked up from germline, CDR1 is GTSNPN and CDR2 is SVGIG (reference sequence). This CDR3 spans 12 amino acids. CDR3 in amino acids: CAWSPSGETQYF. The DNA for the CDR3 is TGTGCCTGGAGTCCCTCGGGGGAGACCCAGTACTTC.

The table lists this clone with a few counts. The chain is built from TRBV30 and TRBJ1-6; D call uncertain. From germline, CDR1 is GTSNPN and CDR2 SVGIG (reference sequence). Trimming pared 2 bases from V and 10 bases from J, leaving 9 bases between. This CDR3 has 12 residues. The CDR3 sequence: CAWSPPTSPLHF. The CDR3 nucleotides are TGTGCCTGGAGTCCCCCCACATCACCCCTCCACTTT.

The rearrangement links TRBV10-3 to TRBJ1-1; D uncertain. V lost 6 bases to trimming and J lost 1 base, with 9 bases between them. This CDR3 is built from 13 residues. Germline CDR1 ENHRY, CDR2 SYGVKD. Here the CDR3 DNA reads TGTGCCATCAGCTTGACATCGAACACTGAAGCTTTCTTT. It encodes CAISLTSNTEAFF.

The rearrangement uses TRBV10-3 and TRBJ2-5, with D unclear. Looked up from germline, CDR1 is ENHRY and CDR2 is SYGVKD. Trimming left V 4 bases short and J 5 bases short, with 5 bases between. This CDR3 has 11 amino acids. The CDR3 is CAISAAETQYF. The CDR3 coding sequence is TGTGCCATCAGTGCGGCGGAGACCCAGTACTTC.

The chain has TRBV11-2 and TRBJ1-4, with D perhaps TRBD1 (6 bases). The V end was cut by 5 bases, the J end by 5 bases, with 12 bases between. From germline, CDR1 is SGHAT and CDR2 FQNNGV. CDR3 length: 14 residues. DNA for the CDR3: TGTGCCAGCAGCGTTGACAGGTTAAATGAAAAACTGTTTTTT. This gives the protein CASSVDRLNEKLFF.

The genes are TRBV27 and TRBJ2-7; maybe TRBD1 (6 bases). The CDR3 has 13 amino acids. Trimming took 6 bases from V and 2 from J, leaving 11 bases between them. Germline CDR1 reads MNHEY; CDR2 reads SMNVEV (reference sequence). The CDR3 nucleotides read TGTGCCAGCAGCGACAGGTGGGCCTACGAGCAGTACTTC. It specifies CASSDRWAYEQYF.

The V call is TRBV27, the J call TRBJ2-5; 7 bases fit TRBD1. V shed 5 bases, J shed 1 base, and the junction held 1 base outside the gene matches. The V gene's germline CDR1 is MNHEY and CDR2 SMNVEV (reference sequence). This CDR3 region has 13 residues. In nucleotides, the CDR3 is TGTGCCAGCAGTAACAGGGGCCAAGAGACCCAGTACTTC. As protein: CASSNRGQETQYF.

The CDR3 coding sequence is TGTGCCGCCGCCGGCCCTGGGGGCACTGAAGCTTTCTTT. Translated, it gives CAAAGPGGTEAFF. The chain links TRBV10-3 to TRBJ1-1; the D gene is possibly TRBD1 (5 bases). The V gene lost 11 bases and the J gene lost 4 bases, with 17 bases spanning the gap. The CDR3 has 13 amino acids. Per germline, CDR1 ENHRY and CDR2 SYGVKD.

This clone was observed once. The genes are TRBV10-3 and TRBJ2-7; tentative D call: TRBD2 (6 bases). CDR1 is ENHRY and CDR2 is SYGVKD in the germline V gene. The CDR3 runs 16 residues. The V gene lost 7 bases and the J gene lost 1 base, with 20 bases spanning the gap. The CDR3 region is CAITRAIGTESYEQYF. The CDR3 bases are TGTGCCATCACTAGAGCGATCGGGACTGAATCCTACGAGCAGTACTTC.

This chain joins TRBV3-1 (or the pseudogene TRBV3-2) and TRBJ1-4, with a tentative D call TRBD1 (5 bases). The ends were cut back, 3 bases at V and 7 bases at J, with 12 bases in the middle. The CDR3 loop spans 14 amino acids. Germline CDR1 is LGHDT and CDR2 is YNNKEL (reference sequence). The CDR3 loop is CASSHLAGGEKLFF. The CDR3 region has the DNA TGTGCCAGCAGCCACCTAGCGGGGGGTGAAAAACTGTTTTTT.

The genes are TRBV5-1 and TRBJ2-5, with 11 bases aligning to TRBD2. From germline, CDR1 is SGHRS and CDR2 YFSETQ. This CDR3 has 17 residues. The J segment lost 0 bases and the V segment lost 4 bases, leaving 8 bases of the junction unmatched. The CDR3 spells CASSKGLAALHQETQYF. The CDR3, as DNA: TGCGCCAGCAGCAAGGGACTAGCGGCTCTTCACCAAGAGACCCAGTACTTC.

The rearrangement joins TRBV7-9 to TRBJ1-1; unclear D gene. Trimming took 8 bases from V and 5 from J, leaving 15 bases between them. Germline V gene sequence: CDR1 SEHNR, CDR2 FQNEAQ (reference sequence). The CDR3 is made up of 13 amino acids. CDR3 in DNA: TGTGCCAGCCGACGGGTCGCGGAGACTGAAGCTTTCTTT. The encoded protein is CASRRVAETEAFF.

The chain is built from TRBV14 and TRBJ2-5; D may be TRBD2 (6 bases). CDR3 size: 14 residues. Per germline, CDR1 SGHDN and CDR2 FVKESK. V dropped 8 bases and J dropped 4 bases, with 17 bases sitting between them. The CDR3 reads CASRSGSSGETQYF. CDR3 nucleotides: TGTGCCAGCCGGAGCGGGTCCTCGGGAGAGACCCAGTACTTC.

The rearrangement joins TRBV29-1 to TRBJ1-1; tentatively, D is TRBD1 (5 bases). V was pared by 1 base and J by 1 base, with 7 bases between. CDR1 SQVTM and CDR2 ANQGSEA come from the germline V gene. CDR3 length: 13 amino acids. CDR3 amino acids: CSVEVGGNTEAFF. CDR3 sequence (DNA): TGCAGCGTTGAAGTGGGGGGGAACACTGAAGCTTTCTTT.

This sequence joins TRBV27 and TRBJ2-2, with 9 bases aligning to TRBD1. After removal of 10 bases from V and 4 bases from J, the junction contained 7 bases not matched to a gene. The length of the CDR3 is 14 residues. Germline V gene data show CDR1 as MNHEY and CDR2 as SMNVEV (reference sequence). The CDR3 sequence is CATHRGQGTGELFF. The CDR3 DNA reads as TGTGCCACCCACAGGGGGCAGGGCACCGGGGAGCTGTTTTTT.

The chain joins TRBV6-6 to TRBJ1-1, with D perhaps TRBD1 (6 bases). This CDR3 is built from 16 residues. CDR1 and CDR2 (germline): MNHNY, SVGAGI (reference sequence). Trimming took off 4 bases at V and 0 bases at J, with 15 bases between the two ends. The CDR3 region is CASSSNTGIMNTEAFF. CDR3 sequence (DNA): TGTGCCAGCAGTTCTAATACAGGGATAATGAACACTGAAGCTTTCTTT.

This clone was counted only a few times. The chain employs TRBV6-5 and TRBJ1-3; 8 bases align to TRBD1. Per the germline V gene, CDR1 is MNHEY and CDR2 is SVGAGI. The V and J ends lost 2 bases and 4 bases, in that order; junction bases with no gene match: 1. There are 14 residues in the CDR3. The CDR3 spells CASSYGQGGNTIYF. The CDR3 DNA sequence: TGTGCCAGCAGTTACGGACAGGGCGGAAACACCATATATTTT.

The chain links TRBV11-2 to TRBJ1-1; tentatively, D is TRBD1 (6 bases). This CDR3 comprises 14 residues. Germline V lookup: CDR1 SGHAT, CDR2 FQNNGV. The V end was cut by 5 bases, the J end by 1 base, with 11 bases between. DNA for the CDR3: TGTGCCAGCAGCCTCGGGGGCTCGAACACTGAAGCTTTCTTT. It encodes CASSLGGSNTEAFF.

This clone was observed a handful of times. In nucleotides, the CDR3 is TGCAGCGCAGGGGAGGGGAACACTGAAGCTTTCTTT. Translation: CSAGEGNTEAFF. This chain connects TRBV29-1 to TRBJ1-1; maybe TRBD1 (6 bases). The V and J ends lost 7 bases and 1 base respectively, with 10 bases between them. CDR3 length: 12 amino acids. From germline, CDR1 is SQVTM and CDR2 ANQGSEA. Full variable domain (rest looked up from reference TRBV29-1 and TRBJ1-1): SAVISQKPSRDICQRGTSLTIQCQVDSQVTMMFWYRQQPGQSLTLIATANQGSEATYESGFVIDKFPISRPNLTFSTLTVSNMSPEDSSIYLCSAGEGNTEAFFGQGTRLTVV.

This chain connects TRBV18 to TRBJ1-1; D might be TRBD1 (5 bases). Per the germline V gene, CDR1 is KGHSH and CDR2 is LQKENI. Trimming left V 11 bases short and J 7 bases short, with 26 bases between. The CDR3 loop spans 15 amino acids. CDR3 DNA: TGTGCCCGACAAAGCCACGGGGGTCTTACAAGTGAAGCTTTCTTT. It codes for CARQSHGGLTSEAFF.